The 32 T cell receptor beta chains listed next were all sequenced from one sample in a study of blood T cell repertoires in COVID-19 (dated by TCRdb to between 2020 and 2021). The method behind the library was the immunoSEQ multiplex PCR assay. The source is immuneACCESS, and TCRdb retained only in-frame sequences with V and J called. Part of the clones is not carried over; for the studies checked, unresolved V genes explain less than half of this, and the remainder is unexplained. The sample records around 220,000 clones, around four fifths of which are singletons. Approximately 4% of the sample is held by the ten biggest clonotypes. Sequencing was carried out using peripheral blood. The source is a woman between 40 and 50 years old with active or convalescent COVID-19.

This sequence joins TRBV19 and TRBJ2-2, with 7 bases fitting TRBD1. Germline V gene data show CDR1 as LNHDA and CDR2 as SQIVND (reference sequence). There are 15 residues in the CDR3. Germline trimming cut 7 bases from V and 7 bases from J; bases unmatched to any gene: 12. As DNA, the CDR3 is TGTGCCAGTACCCCTAGAGGGGGCCCGTTCGGGGAGCTGTTTTTT. Its protein is CASTPRGGPFGELFF.

V usage is TRBV4-2 and J usage is TRBJ2-2; the match to TRBD2 covers 10 bases. The length of the CDR3 is 18 residues. The V segment lost 0 bases and the J segment 3 bases; nucleotides outside the gene matches: 7. Germline V gives CDR1 LGHNA, CDR2 YNFKEQ. The CDR3 coding sequence is TGTGCCAGCAGCCAAGATGGTCTAGCGGGGGTCGACACCGGGGAGCTGTTTTTT. This codes for CASSQDGLAGVDTGELFF.

The rearrangement links TRBV12-3 or TRBV12-4 to TRBJ1-1, with a possible D match to TRBD1 (5 bases). The CDR3 has 13 amino acids. V lost 6 bases to trimming and J lost 5 bases, with 13 bases between them. CDR3 protein: CASREGRETEAFF. The CDR3 region has the DNA TGTGCCAGCAGGGAGGGACGGGAAACTGAAGCTTTCTTT.

The chain couples TRBV5-1 to TRBJ1-1; maybe TRBD1 (5 bases). Germline V gene sequence: CDR1 SGHRS, CDR2 YFSETQ. V was clipped by 6 bases and J by 0 bases, with 15 bases between them. The CDR3 contains 15 residues. CDR3 DNA: TGCGCCAGCATACAAACCGGGGGGGTGAACACTGAAGCTTTCTTT. Translated: CASIQTGGVNTEAFF.

The rearrangement joins TRBV28 to TRBJ1-2, with D tentatively TRBD1 (6 bases). The ends were cut back, 7 bases at V and 8 bases at J, with 17 bases in the middle. The CDR3 extends over 13 amino acids. Germline CDR1 MDHEN, CDR2 SYDVKM. The CDR3 spells CASTQGGGEGYTF. The CDR3 DNA is TGTGCCAGCACCCAGGGAGGGGGAGAAGGCTACACCTTC.

The chain recombines TRBV29-1 with TRBJ2-6; TRBD1 might be the D (7 bases). The CDR3 runs to 19 residues. Germline-derived CDR1 and CDR2 are SQVTM and ANQGSEA. Between the trimmed V and J ends, which lost 3 bases and 0 bases, there was a span of 21 bases. CDR3 nucleotides: TGCAGCGTTGAGGAAAGGGCGGGACAGCTTTTCTCTGGGGCCAACGTCCTGACTTTC. This sequence encodes CSVEERAGQLFSGANVLTF.

The chain employs TRBV25-1 and TRBJ2-3; D ambiguous. Deletions cut 3 bases from V and 1 base from J, with 5 bases between. Germline CDR1 MGHDK, CDR2 SYGVNS. CDR3 length equals 13 residues. CDR3 loop: CASSEPGTDTQYF. For the CDR3, the DNA is TGTGCCAGCAGTGAGCCGGGCACAGATACGCAGTATTTT.

V and J are TRBV27 and TRBJ1-2, with unresolved D. Trimming left V 2 bases short and J 4 bases short, with 8 bases between. This CDR3 is built from 13 residues. CDR1 is MNHEY and CDR2 is SMNVEV in the germline V gene (reference sequence). CDR3 sequence reads: CASSLNGVYGYTF. The CDR3 DNA reads TGTGCCAGCAGTTTAAACGGAGTCTATGGCTACACCTTC.

This chain connects TRBV2 to TRBJ1-2, with D unclear. The CDR3 extends over 10 amino acids. Germline V gene lookup returns CDR1 SNHLY and CDR2 FYNNEI. V lost 7 bases, J lost 5 bases, and 5 bases lay in between. CDR3 sequence reads: CASTRYGYTF. The CDR3, as DNA: TGTGCCAGCACCAGATATGGCTACACCTTC. Drawing the rest from reference TRBV2 and TRBJ1-2, the complete variable domain is EPEVTQTPSHQVTQMGQEVILRCVPISNHLYFYWYRQILGQKVEFLVSFYNNEISEKSEIFDDQFSVERPDGSNFTLKIRSTKLEDSAMYFCASTRYGYTFGSGTRLTVV.

This clone was recorded many times. Other DNA sequences within the sample encode an identical CDR3. The chain recombines TRBV27 with TRBJ1-2; 11 bases agree with TRBD1. J gave up 8 bases and V 0 bases, and 5 bases lay outside the gene matches. CDR3 length: 15 residues. Germline CDR1 reads MNHEY; CDR2 reads SMNVEV (reference sequence). The DNA for the CDR3 is TGTGCCAGCAGTTTATCAGGACAGGGGGCGGGAGGCTACACCTTC. Translated, it gives CASSLSGQGAGGYTF.

This clone was detected only once. The chain carries TRBV6-4 and TRBJ2-3, with D tentatively TRBD2 (5 bases). CDR1 MRHNA and CDR2 SNTAGT come from the germline V gene. The length of the CDR3 is 13 residues. V was shortened by 5 bases and J by 1 base, with 7 bases between the two germline ends. The CDR3 loop reads CASSKRGTDTQYF. The CDR3 bases are TGTGCCAGCAGTAAGAGGGGCACAGATACGCAGTATTTT.

The chain employs TRBV5-1 and TRBJ2-2; D unresolved. CDR1 is SGHRS and CDR2 is YFSETQ in the germline V gene. This CDR3 is 16 amino acids long. V was cut by 0 bases and J by 0 bases, with 9 bases left in between. CDR3 coding DNA: TGCGCCAGCAGCTTGGGTGTGCAGTCGAACACCGGGGAGCTGTTTTTT. It translates to CASSLGVQSNTGELFF.

This chain uses TRBV27 with TRBJ1-5; TRBD1 aligns across 9 bases. Germline V CDR1 and CDR2: MNHEY, SMNVEV (reference sequence). The CDR3 has 15 amino acids. V trimming: 5 bases; J trimming: 2 bases; junction bases outside the gene matches: 4. The CDR3 sequence is CASSPRTGGNQPQHF. The CDR3 DNA follows: TGTGCCAGCAGTCCAAGGACAGGGGGCAATCAGCCCCAGCATTTT.

V gene TRBV19 combines with J gene TRBJ1-5; D is possibly TRBD1 (6 bases). V gave up 4 bases and J gave up 4 bases, with 17 bases separating them. Germline CDR1 reads LNHDA; CDR2 reads SQIVND (reference sequence). The CDR3 covers 16 residues. Here the CDR3 DNA reads TGTGCCAGTAGTAAGGGGTCGACAGGCCTAAATCAGCCCCAGCATTTT. Its translation: CASSKGSTGLNQPQHF.

The chain links TRBV30 to TRBJ1-1, with a possible D match to TRBD1 (6 bases). V lost 5 bases and J 8 bases, leaving 18 bases between the germline ends. Germline CDR1 is GTSNPN and CDR2 is SVGIG (reference sequence). The CDR3 is 13 residues long. For the CDR3, the DNA is TGTGCCTGGGACAGCGAATACAGGGAGGAAGCTTTCTTT. This sequence encodes CAWDSEYREEAFF.

The V call is TRBV24-1, the J call TRBJ2-1, with 9 nucleotides matching TRBD1. Germline V gene sequence: CDR1 KGHDR, CDR2 SFDVKD. The J segment lost 6 bases and the V segment lost 4 bases, leaving 12 bases of the junction unmatched. The CDR3 length is 17 residues. The CDR3 sequence is CATSDRPGTGKINEQFF. DNA of the CDR3: TGTGCCACCAGTGACCGACCCGGGACAGGGAAAATCAATGAGCAGTTCTTC.

The chain recombines TRBV12-3 or TRBV12-4 with TRBJ2-7; 8 positions match TRBD2. This CDR3 region has 13 residues. V shed 8 bases and J 3 bases; nucleotides not matched to a gene: 6. The CDR3 DNA is TGTGCCAGCGCCTCGGGAGGGAGCTACGAGCAGTACGTC. Protein product: CASASGGSYEQYV.

V usage is TRBV18 and J usage is TRBJ1-1; no firm D call. The germline V gene encodes CDR1 KGHSH and CDR2 LQKENI. Trimming left V 0 bases short and J 1 base short, with 6 bases between. The CDR3 totals 14 residues. Written as DNA, the CDR3 is TGTGCCAGCTCACCACCGCCGGGGAACACTGAAGCTTTCTTT. As protein: CASSPPPGNTEAFF.

The sample holds one count of this clone. The chain has TRBV5-1 and TRBJ1-2; 7 positions agree with TRBD1. Germline V lookup: CDR1 SGHRS, CDR2 YFSETQ. Trimming cost V 7 bases and J 7 bases; bases outside gene matches: 10. This CDR3 is built from 13 residues. CDR3 sequence reads: CASGPTGDRGYTF. DNA for the CDR3: TGCGCCAGCGGACCTACAGGGGATCGTGGCTACACCTTC.

The chain combines TRBV25-1 with TRBJ1-1, with D unclear. There are 14 residues in the CDR3. Trimming took off 8 bases at V and 0 bases at J, with 13 bases between the two ends. Germline CDR1 and CDR2: MGHDK and SYGVNS. The CDR3: CASADISLNTEAFF. The DNA for the CDR3 is TGTGCCAGCGCCGACATTTCTCTGAACACTGAAGCTTTCTTT.

The CDR3 DNA sequence: TGTGCCAGCAGTGCCGGGACAGTCCAAGAGACCCAGTACTTC. It is translated as CASSAGTVQETQYF. The V and J genes are TRBV2 and TRBJ2-5; 7 nucleotides agree with TRBD1. Germline V gene data show CDR1 as SNHLY and CDR2 as FYNNEI. V trimming: 4 bases; J trimming: 1 base; junction bases outside the gene matches: 3. CDR3 size: 14 residues.

V is TRBV19 and J is TRBJ1-6; D remains ambiguous. The CDR3 covers 14 residues. Looked up from germline, CDR1 is LNHDA and CDR2 is SQIVND (reference sequence). Between the trimmed V and J ends, which lost 6 bases and 4 bases, there was a span of 10 bases. The DNA for the CDR3 is TGTGCCAGTAGCGCCCCGGGATATAATTCACCCCTCCACTTT. As protein: CASSAPGYNSPLHF.

In this sample, this clone turned up a few times. The chain employs TRBV27 and TRBJ1-2; perhaps TRBD1 as D (6 bases). The CDR3 is 20 amino acids. Germline V CDR1 and CDR2: MNHEY, SMNVEV (reference sequence). Trimming took off 3 bases at V and 0 bases at J, with 26 bases between the two ends. The CDR3 region is CASSLLVSGGVSPSNYGYTF. CDR3 nucleotides: TGTGCCAGCAGTTTGCTCGTCAGTGGGGGCGTTTCCCCCTCTAACTATGGCTACACCTTC.

This clone showed up many times. The genes are TRBV2 and TRBJ2-7, with 10 nucleotides matching TRBD2. From germline, CDR1 is SNHLY and CDR2 FYNNEI. This CDR3 contains 15 residues. Trimming at V came to 6 bases and at J to 7 bases, leaving 12 bases not matched to a gene. CDR3 DNA: TGTGCCAGCAGGTCGTCTAGCGGGGGCTCGCGGGAGCAGTACTTC. Its translation is CASRSSSGGSREQYF. The full variable domain, completed using reference TRBV2 and TRBJ2-7, is EPEVTQTPSHQVTQMGQEVILRCVPISNHLYFYWYRQILGQKVEFLVSFYNNEISEKSEIFDDQFSVERPDGSNFTLKIRSTKLEDSAMYFCASRSSSGGSREQYFGPGTRLTVT.

The rearrangement joins TRBV3-1 (or the pseudogene TRBV3-2) to TRBJ1-2, with D uncertain. V was pared by 5 bases and J by 0 bases, with 13 bases between. Germline CDR1 is LGHDT and CDR2 is YNNKEL (reference sequence). CDR3 length: 15 amino acids. CDR3 in DNA: TGTGCCAGCAGCGATGAGAACAGAGCTAACTATGGCTACACCTTC. Translated: CASSDENRANYGYTF.

J is TRBJ1-3 and V is TRBV3-1 (or the pseudogene TRBV3-2); D not resolved. This CDR3 is built from 15 residues. The V end lost 3 bases, the J end lost 0 bases, and 9 bases lay between the germline ends. CDR1 and CDR2 from the germline V gene are LGHDT and YNNKEL (reference sequence). CDR3 sequence reads: CASSQLAISGNTIYF. The CDR3, as DNA: TGTGCCAGCAGCCAGTTGGCAATCTCTGGAAACACCATATATTTT.

The V gene is TRBV14, the J gene TRBJ2-7, with a weak D call TRBD1 (6 bases). The germline CDR1 and CDR2 sequences are SGHDN and FVKESK. This CDR3 contains 15 residues. V was clipped by 4 bases and J by 5 bases, with 18 bases between them. CDR3 loop: CASSPSSSGVNEQYF. The CDR3 region has the DNA TGTGCCAGCAGCCCGTCCTCATCAGGGGTTAACGAGCAGTACTTC.

V gene TRBV2 combines with J gene TRBJ1-5; D perhaps matches TRBD1 (5 bases). Between the trimmed V and J ends, which lost 8 bases and 5 bases, there was a span of 13 bases. The CDR3 loop spans 13 amino acids. Germline-derived CDR1 and CDR2 are SNHLY and FYNNEI. The CDR3 loop is CASGRENDQPQHF. DNA of the CDR3: TGTGCCAGCGGCAGGGAAAACGATCAGCCCCAGCATTTT.

This clone was detected a few times. The chain has TRBV5-6 and TRBJ2-2; 12 nucleotides match TRBD2. This CDR3 is built from 15 residues. Germline trimming cut 4 bases from V and 5 bases from J; bases unmatched to any gene: 3. Germline CDR1 and CDR2: SGHDT and YYEEEE. DNA of the CDR3: TGTGCCAGCAGCATGACTAGCGGGGGAACCGGGGAGCTGTTTTTT. Translation gives CASSMTSGGTGELFF.

This chain links TRBV3-1 (or the pseudogene TRBV3-2) with TRBJ2-3; TRBD2 aligns across 8 bases. Germline loops: CDR1 LGHDT, CDR2 YNNKEL (reference sequence). V shed 4 bases, J shed 5 bases, and the junction held 2 bases outside the gene matches. The CDR3 runs to 13 residues. The CDR3: CASSPLAGDTQYF. The CDR3, as DNA: TGTGCCAGCAGCCCCCTAGCGGGAGATACGCAGTATTTT.

The chain couples TRBV7-9 to TRBJ2-2; D is undetermined. This CDR3 is 15 amino acids long. Trimming shortened V by 1 base and J by 8 bases, and 14 bases separated the two germline ends. Germline V lookup: CDR1 SEHNR, CDR2 FQNEAQ (reference sequence). The CDR3 sequence is CASSLVFALRGELFF. The CDR3 DNA is TGTGCCAGCAGCTTAGTTTTCGCCTTACGGGGGGAGCTGTTTTTT.

The chain combines TRBV10-1 with TRBJ1-1, with a weak D call TRBD1 (6 bases). The germline V gene encodes CDR1 WNHNN and CDR2 SYGVQD (reference sequence). V gave up 0 bases and J gave up 5 bases, with 13 bases separating them. The CDR3 loop spans 15 amino acids. CDR3 DNA sequence: TGCGCCAGCAGTGAGTCGCACAGGGTCGGGACTGAAGCTTTCTTT. Its protein is CASSESHRVGTEAFF.